Sequencing of this TCR beta chain was carried out in a study of control samples from healthy donors and cancer patients. The table came from immunoSEQ multiplex PCR; TCRdb's copy has only in-frame clones and leaves some out. The sample lists around 140,000 clones, approximately 89% occurring once. The germline gives CDR1 MGHRA, CDR2 YSYEKL. This CDR3 is built from 15 residues. The V and J ends lost 8 bases and 2 bases, in that order; junction bases with no gene match: 7. The chain joins TRBV4-1 to TRBJ2-3; 10 bases align to TRBD2. This TCR derives from a man in his forties or fifties with head and neck cancer. The sample comprised PBMCs. DNA for the CDR3: TGCGCCAGCGAGTCAGCGGGAGGGCCCACAGATACGCAGTATTTT. The encoded protein is CASESAGGPTDTQYF.